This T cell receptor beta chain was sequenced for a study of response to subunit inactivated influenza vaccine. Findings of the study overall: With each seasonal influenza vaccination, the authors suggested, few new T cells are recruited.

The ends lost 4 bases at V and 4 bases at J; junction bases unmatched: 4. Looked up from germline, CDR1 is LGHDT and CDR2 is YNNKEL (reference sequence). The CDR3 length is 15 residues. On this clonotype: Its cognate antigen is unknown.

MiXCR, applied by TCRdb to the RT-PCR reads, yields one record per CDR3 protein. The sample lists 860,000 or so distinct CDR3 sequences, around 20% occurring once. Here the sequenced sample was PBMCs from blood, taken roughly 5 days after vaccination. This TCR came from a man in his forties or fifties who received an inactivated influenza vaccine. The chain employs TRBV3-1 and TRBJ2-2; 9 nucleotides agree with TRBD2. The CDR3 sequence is CASSPVAGVTGELFF. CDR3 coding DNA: TGTGCCAGCAGCCCAGTAGCGGGAGTCACCGGGGAGCTGTTTTTT.